The 16 T cell receptor beta chains below were found in one sample sequenced in a study of chronic HIV infection and antiretroviral therapy. In TCRdb, the 5' RACE reads were re-called with MiXCR into one record per CDR3 protein. This table has some 43,000 distinct CDR3 sequences, over 15% appearing once. Sequencing input: peripheral blood. The receptors derive from an adult who had HIV and had not received antiretroviral therapy, or was an uninfected healthy control (not recorded which).

This clonotype showed up just a few times. The chain employs TRBV4-1 and TRBJ2-5, with D perhaps given as TRBD1 or TRBD2 (5 bases each). Germline V gene sequence: CDR1 MGHRA, CDR2 YSYEKL. This CDR3 region has 16 residues. V shed 0 bases and J shed 1 base, with 12 bases lying between them. The CDR3 DNA sequence: TGCGCCAGCAGCCAAGATGCGGGCAGGGTCCAAGAGACCCAGTACTTC. Translating it yields CASSQDAGRVQETQYF.

The chain carries TRBV28 and TRBJ1-2; a weak D match, TRBD1 (6 bases). Germline-derived CDR1 and CDR2 are MDHEN and SYDVKM. Trimming shortened V by 6 bases and J by 2 bases, and 10 bases separated the two germline ends. CDR3 size: 13 residues. The CDR3 DNA sequence: TGTGCCAGCAGGTCGGGGGCGAACTATGGCTACACCTTC. Translating it yields CASRSGANYGYTF.

The chain is built from TRBV20-1 and TRBJ2-7; D possibly matches TRBD1 or TRBD2 (7 bases each). This CDR3 contains 16 residues. Trimming removed 1 base at V and 4 bases at J, with 20 bases between. CDR1 DFQATT and CDR2 SNEGSKA come from the germline V gene (reference sequence). The CDR3 reads CSARGPGEGALYEQYF. In nucleotides, the CDR3 is TGCAGTGCTAGAGGCCCTGGGGAGGGGGCCCTTTACGAGCAGTACTTC.

In its sample, this clonotype was seen a few times. The V gene is TRBV18, the J gene TRBJ2-3, with TRBD1 identical over 8 bases. Germline V CDR1 and CDR2: KGHSH, LQKENI. V lost 3 bases to trimming and J lost 4 bases; unmatched junction nucleotides: 3. The CDR3 is made up of 14 amino acids. The CDR3 is CASSPTGEADTQYF. As DNA, the CDR3 is TGTGCCAGCTCACCGACAGGGGAGGCAGATACGCAGTATTTT. The variable domain in full, completed from reference TRBV18 and TRBJ2-3, reads NAGVMQNPRHLVRRRGQEARLRCSPMKGHSHVYWYRQLPEEGLKFMVYLQKENIIDESGMPKERFSAEFPKEGPSILRIQQVVRGDSAAYFCASSPTGEADTQYFGPGTRLTVL.

This clonotype has a handful of counts. V and J are TRBV6-5 and TRBJ1-4; 9 bases agree with TRBD1. After removal of 6 bases from V and 6 bases from J, the junction contained 5 bases not matched to a gene. Germline CDR1 and CDR2: MNHEY and SVGAGI. The CDR3 has 14 residues. Here the CDR3 reads CASRRDRVYEKLFF. CDR3 sequence (DNA): TGTGCCAGCAGGAGGGACAGGGTTTATGAAAAACTGTTTTTT.

The rearrangement uses TRBV24-1 and TRBJ1-5; possible D gene TRBD1, 5 bases. The CDR3 consists of 14 residues. Trimming removed 5 bases from V and 4 bases from J, with 11 bases in between. Germline loops: CDR1 KGHDR, CDR2 SFDVKD. In DNA form, the CDR3 reads TGTGCCACCAGTGGAGAGGGGTGGAATCAGCCCCAGCATTTT. Translating gives CATSGEGWNQPQHF.

V gene TRBV14 combines with J gene TRBJ2-7; 12 bases align to TRBD2. With V trimmed by 3 bases and J by 6 bases, 12 bases remained unmatched. The CDR3 has 17 amino acids. Germline CDR1 reads SGHDN; CDR2 reads FVKESK. The CDR3 loop reads CASSHRLAGVGTPEQYF. Written as DNA, the CDR3 is TGTGCCAGCAGCCACAGACTAGCGGGAGTGGGGACCCCCGAGCAGTACTTC.

This clonotype was counted between two and nine times. The rearrangement links TRBV28 to TRBJ1-5, with D perhaps matching TRBD1 (6 bases). Per germline, CDR1 MDHEN and CDR2 SYDVKM. The CDR3 is made up of 14 amino acids. The V end was cut by 5 bases, the J end by 1 base, with 9 bases between. CDR3 nucleotides: TGTGCCAGCAGTAAAGGGGGGAGCAATCAGCCCCAGCATTTT. Translated, it gives CASSKGGSNQPQHF.

The V and J genes are TRBV29-1 and TRBJ2-7; 7 bases agree with TRBD1. Germline V gives CDR1 SQVTM, CDR2 ANQGSEA. Trimming cost V 6 bases and J 6 bases; bases outside gene matches: 8. The CDR3 has 12 amino acids. CDR3 sequence (DNA): TGCAGCGTCTCCACAGGGGTGAGCGAGCAGTACTTC. It yields the protein CSVSTGVSEQYF.

This clonotype has only a few counts. V gene TRBV28 combines with J gene TRBJ2-5; D ambiguous. CDR1 is MDHEN and CDR2 is SYDVKM in the germline V gene. The CDR3 runs 14 residues. The V end was cut by 2 bases, the J end by 3 bases, with 10 bases between. In DNA form, the CDR3 reads TGTGCCAGCAGTTTACCCGGACGGAAAGAGACCCAGTACTTC. Protein sequence: CASSLPGRKETQYF.

This clonotype was found a few times. The chain couples TRBV20-1 to TRBJ2-7; D gene uncertain. This CDR3 contains 12 residues. Germline V CDR1 and CDR2: DFQATT, SNEGSKA (reference sequence). V was trimmed by 3 bases and J by 3 bases, leaving 9 bases between them. CDR3 bases: TGCAGTGCTAGCGCAGATAGCTACGAGCAGTACTTC. It specifies CSASADSYEQYF.

The chain has TRBV4-1 and TRBJ2-5, with 7 bases that match TRBD1. Per the germline V gene, CDR1 is MGHRA and CDR2 is YSYEKL. This CDR3 has 18 amino acids. Trimming took 4 bases from V and 2 from J; bases not matched to a gene: 16. The DNA of the CDR3 is TGCGCCAGCAGCCTTCTCATGGGTCACCGGGACAGACAAGAGACCCAGTACTTC. This gives the protein CASSLLMGHRDRQETQYF.

The chain couples TRBV24-1 to TRBJ1-1; D may be TRBD1 (6 bases). This CDR3 spans 12 amino acids. V was pared by 5 bases and J by 8 bases, with 11 bases between. Per the germline V gene, CDR1 is KGHDR and CDR2 is SFDVKD. The CDR3 spells CATSVTGTEAFF. For the CDR3, the DNA is TGTGCCACCAGTGTTACGGGGACAGAAGCTTTCTTT.

The chain is built from TRBV13 and TRBJ1-4; possibly TRBD1 for D (6 bases). This CDR3 is built from 15 residues. Germline V gene data show CDR1 as PRHDT and CDR2 as FYEKMQ (reference sequence). V lost 6 bases and J 4 bases, leaving 15 bases between the germline ends. The CDR3 protein is CASSEMGANNEKLFF. CDR3 nucleotides: TGTGCCAGCAGTGAGATGGGGGCCAATAATGAAAAACTGTTTTTT. The whole variable domain, remainder taken from reference TRBV13 and TRBJ1-4, is AAGVIQSPRHLIKEKRETATLKCYPIPRHDTVYWYQQGPGQDPQFLISFYEKMQSDKGSIPDRFSAQQFSDYHSELNMSSLELGDSALYFCASSEMGANNEKLFFGSGTQLSVL.

This clonotype was seen more than once but under ten times. The V gene is TRBV28, the J gene TRBJ2-6; 7 nucleotides line up with TRBD1. V lost 4 bases to trimming and J lost 2 bases; unmatched junction nucleotides: 5. Germline values: CDR1 MDHEN, CDR2 SYDVKM. The CDR3 contains 16 residues. The CDR3 nucleotides read TGTGCCAGCAGTTCCCCGGGACAGACTGGGGCCAACGTCCTGACTTTC. Translation: CASSSPGQTGANVLTF.

The chain is built from TRBV29-1 and TRBJ1-2; a possible D gene is TRBD1 (6 bases). This CDR3 is 13 amino acids long. Per the germline V gene, CDR1 is SQVTM and CDR2 is ANQGSEA. V was clipped by 7 bases and J by 8 bases, with 20 bases between them. The CDR3 protein is CSASLPGGQGYTF. CDR3 in DNA: TGCAGCGCCTCCCTCCCGGGGGGCCAGGGCTACACCTTC.